This T cell receptor beta chain was identified in a study of blood T cell repertoires in COVID-19. Study-wide context: PBMCs, B-cell-depleted T cells, or T cells were the source of the cDNA or gDNA that made up the material.

Produced via immunoSEQ multiplex PCR; TCRdb's table is partial and in-frame only. The sample lists about 380,000 clones, 87% occurring once. The source of this sequence is a man aged 25-45 years who had recovered from COVID-19. The sequenced material came from PBMCs or T cells enriched from blood (not recorded which).

In nucleotides, the CDR3 is TGTGCCTGGAGTGGGACTCCAACCCAGCCCCAGCATTTT. It yields the protein CAWSGTPTQPQHF. The chain joins TRBV30 to TRBJ1-5; D remains ambiguous. Trimming cost V 1 base and J 7 bases, with 11 bases left between them. Germline V lookup: CDR1 GTSNPN, CDR2 SVGIG (reference sequence). CDR3 length: 13 residues. The full variable domain, completed using reference TRBV30 and TRBJ1-5, is SQTIHQWPATLVQPVGSPLSLECTVEGTSNPNLYWYRQAAGRGLQLLFYSVGIGQISSEVPQNLSASRPQDRQFILSSKKLLLSDSGFYLCAWSGTPTQPQHFGDGTRLSIL.